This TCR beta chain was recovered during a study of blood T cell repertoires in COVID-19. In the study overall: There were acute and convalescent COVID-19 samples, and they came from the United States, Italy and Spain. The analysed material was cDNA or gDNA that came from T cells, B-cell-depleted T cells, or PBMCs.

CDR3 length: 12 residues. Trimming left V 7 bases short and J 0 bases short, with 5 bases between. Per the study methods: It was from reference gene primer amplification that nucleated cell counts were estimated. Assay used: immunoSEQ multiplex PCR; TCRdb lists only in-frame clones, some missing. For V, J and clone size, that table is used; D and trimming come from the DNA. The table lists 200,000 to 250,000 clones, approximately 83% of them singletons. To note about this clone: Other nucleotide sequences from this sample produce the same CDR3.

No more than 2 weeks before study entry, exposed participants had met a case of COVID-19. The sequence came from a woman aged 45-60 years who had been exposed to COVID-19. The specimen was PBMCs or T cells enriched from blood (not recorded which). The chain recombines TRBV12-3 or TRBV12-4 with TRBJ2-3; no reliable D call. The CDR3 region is CASTPSTDTQYF. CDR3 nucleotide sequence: TGTGCCAGCACTCCGAGCACAGATACGCAGTATTTT.